The T cell receptor beta chain under discussion was sequenced for a study of T cells in narcolepsy. In the study overall: Healthy controls were enrolled alongside patients with narcolepsy type 1 or type 2.

Libraries were prepared by immunoSEQ multiplex PCR; TCRdb keeps only in-frame clonotypes and omits some of them. The sample lists approximately 26,000 clones; more than 65% were seen once. Looked up from germline, CDR1 is MNHEY and CDR2 is SMNVEV (reference sequence). The CDR3 runs 10 residues. V was trimmed by 8 bases and J by 11 bases, leaving 12 bases between them. General study points: Autoreactive HCRT-specific and TRIB2-specific clonotypes were marked in same-patient CSF-versus-blood CD4+ comparisons. Autoreactive clonotypes reportedly recurred in blood of same and different patients, not controls.

Concerning this clone itself: Antigen specificity is unknown.

Input material: memory (CD45RA-) CD4+ T cells from blood. The chain joins TRBV27 to TRBJ2-5; D is uncertain. The TCR sequence derives from a human donor in good health. Here the CDR3 DNA reads TGTGCCAGCGGGTACATGGAGCAGTACTTC. Encoded protein: CASGYMEQYF.